Presented here are 25 T cell receptor beta chains from one specimen sequenced in a study of CD8 T cells in Susac syndrome. Reverse transcription used about 0.45 to 1 ug RNA and random hexamers. TCRdb called the immunoSEQ multiplex PCR reads again in MiXCR, with one record for every CDR3 protein. This table holds 100,000 to 150,000 distinct CDR3 sequences, about 93% found once. Specimen: CD4+ T cells from PBMCs. All receptors derive from a human donor in good health.

This chain links TRBV20-1 with TRBJ2-1; weak D call: TRBD2 (6 bases). The CDR3 extends over 14 amino acids. Germline V gene data show CDR1 as DFQATT and CDR2 as SNEGSKA (reference sequence). V lost 3 bases and J 6 bases, leaving 15 bases between the germline ends. The CDR3 loop reads CSARSSGRFNEQFF. The CDR3 nucleotides read TGCAGTGCTAGGAGCAGCGGGCGGTTCAATGAGCAGTTCTTC.

The chain employs TRBV30 and TRBJ1-1; no definite D call. Germline V gives CDR1 GTSNPN, CDR2 SVGIG (reference sequence). V was clipped by 8 bases and J by 1 base, with 8 bases between them. The CDR3 spans 11 residues. CDR3 sequence reads: CAQTANTEAFF. For the CDR3, the DNA is TGTGCCCAGACTGCGAACACTGAAGCTTTCTTT.

The CDR3 here is CASSPPGQREQYF. The CDR3 DNA sequence: TGCGCCAGCAGCCCCCCCGGACAGCGCGAGCAGTACTTC. The chain employs TRBV5-1 and TRBJ2-7; D may be TRBD1 (6 bases). Looked up from germline, CDR1 is SGHRS and CDR2 is YFSETQ. V shed 4 bases and J shed 6 bases, with 14 bases lying between them. The CDR3 loop spans 13 amino acids.

This sequence joins TRBV14 and TRBJ1-1; D is ambiguous. The CDR3 length is 13 residues. The V end was cut by 0 bases, the J end by 5 bases, with 7 bases between. Germline-derived CDR1 and CDR2 are SGHDN and FVKESK. Here the CDR3 DNA reads TGTGCCAGCAGCCAAGATTACTGGACTGAAGCTTTCTTT. This sequence encodes CASSQDYWTEAFF.

The V call is TRBV7-2, the J call TRBJ2-7; 9 bases align to TRBD2. CDR1 and CDR2 (germline): SGHTA, FQGNSA. J gave up 6 bases and V 5 bases, and 11 bases lay outside the gene matches. The CDR3 is made up of 15 amino acids. The CDR3 bases are TGTGCCAGCAGCCAGCGGACTAGCGCCTCTTTCGAGCAGTACTTC. Translating it yields CASSQRTSASFEQYF. The full variable domain, with the rest looked up from reference TRBV7-2 and TRBJ2-7, is GAGVSQSPSNKVTEKGKDVELRCDPISGHTALYWYRQSLGQGLEFLIYFQGNSAPDKSGLPSDRFSAERTGGSVSTLTIQRTQQEDSAVYLCASSQRTSASFEQYFGPGTRLTVT.

The gene calls are TRBV3-1 and TRBJ2-1; 9 bases fit TRBD2. The length of the CDR3 is 15 residues. Trimming took 2 bases from V and 7 from J; bases not matched to a gene: 6. Germline CDR1 reads LGHDT; CDR2 reads YNNKEL (reference sequence). CDR3 coding DNA: TGTGCCAGCAGCCAACCGACTAGCGGACGGAATGAGCAGTTCTTC. This translates into CASSQPTSGRNEQFF.

This chain connects TRBV20-1 to TRBJ2-7, with D tentatively TRBD2 (7 bases). In germline, CDR1 is DFQATT, CDR2 SNEGSKA (reference sequence). This CDR3 comprises 13 residues. V lost 5 bases and J 5 bases, leaving 16 bases between the germline ends. The CDR3 bases are TGCAGTGCTCTGGGGGGGGGCTACAACGAGCAGTACTTC. Protein: CSALGGGYNEQYF.

This sequence joins TRBV7-9 and TRBJ2-7; D is undetermined. This CDR3 has 12 residues. Trimming cost V 2 bases and J 7 bases, with 9 bases left between them. CDR1 is SEHNR, CDR2 FQNEAQ, per germline (reference sequence). DNA of the CDR3: TGTGCCAGCAGCTTATCTGGGTGGGAGCAGTACTTC. Translating it yields CASSLSGWEQYF.

This clonotype occurred a few times. The chain links TRBV7-2 to TRBJ2-7, with 8 bases aligning to TRBD2. CDR1 and CDR2 (germline): SGHTA, FQGNSA. This CDR3 comprises 17 residues. The junction had 12 bases not matched to a gene; V was cut back by 2 bases and J by 3 bases. The CDR3 is CASSLPGVAGPDYEQYF. The CDR3, as DNA: TGTGCCAGCAGCTTACCCGGAGTAGCGGGACCCGACTACGAGCAGTACTTC.

This chain connects TRBV5-4 to TRBJ2-1; the D gene is possibly TRBD1 (6 bases). The V gene's germline CDR1 is SGHNT and CDR2 YYREEE (reference sequence). CDR3 length: 13 residues. Trimming removed 7 bases at V and 8 bases at J, with 16 bases between. Here the CDR3 DNA reads TGTGCCAGCGCAGACAGGACCGTTGATGAGCAGTTCTTC. Translating gives CASADRTVDEQFF.

The chain links TRBV6-6 to TRBJ2-1; D is uncertain. The CDR3 length is 13 residues. Trimming removed 6 bases at V and 7 bases at J, with 13 bases between. Germline V gene lookup returns CDR1 MNHNY and CDR2 SVGAGI (reference sequence). The CDR3: CASRGTLTNEQFF. CDR3 coding DNA: TGTGCCAGCAGAGGCACATTGACAAATGAGCAGTTCTTC.

To note about this clonotype: At one boundary the junction diverges from the germline segment, which might be a read error. This chain joins TRBV2 and TRBJ2-7; D is possibly TRBD2 (7 bases). Per the germline V gene, CDR1 is SNHLY and CDR2 is FYNNEI. The length of the CDR3 is 12 residues. The CDR3, as DNA: TGTGCCAGCAGTGAAACCCAGGAGGGGGGGGACTTC. It yields the protein CASSETQEGGDF.

Here the CDR3 reads CASSDHRGSYEQYF. The CDR3 DNA reads TGTGCCAGCAGTGACCACAGGGGATCCTACGAGCAGTACTTC. The chain recombines TRBV25-1 with TRBJ2-7; 7 positions match TRBD1. The CDR3 runs 14 residues. Per germline, CDR1 MGHDK and CDR2 SYGVNS. The junction had 3 bases not matched to a gene; V was cut back by 3 bases and J by 1 base.

V usage is TRBV20-1 and J usage is TRBJ1-1; D not certain. V lost 3 bases, J lost 3 bases, and 11 bases lay in between. The CDR3 consists of 13 residues. Looked up from germline, CDR1 is DFQATT and CDR2 is SNEGSKA (reference sequence). The CDR3 region has the DNA TGCAGTGCTAGTCCGGGAGTGGACACTGAAGCTTTCTTT. It is translated as CSASPGVDTEAFF.

This clonotype was detected only once. The V and J genes are TRBV7-2 and TRBJ2-7, with D tentatively TRBD1 (5 bases). In germline, CDR1 is SGHTA, CDR2 FQGNSA. The germline V and J ends were trimmed by 5 bases and 4 bases, with 18 bases remaining between them. This CDR3 region has 15 residues. CDR3 sequence reads: CASSQMGLDAYEQYF. The DNA of the CDR3 is TGTGCCAGCAGCCAAATGGGGCTCGATGCTTACGAGCAGTACTTC.

Only one count was recorded for this clonotype. The chain is built from TRBV7-9 and TRBJ2-3, with D possibly being TRBD1 (6 bases). The CDR3 is 18 residues long. Germline-derived CDR1 and CDR2 are SEHNR and FQNEAQ (reference sequence). The V and J ends lost 6 bases and 0 bases respectively, with 22 bases between them. In DNA form, the CDR3 reads TGTGCCAGCAGGGCCGGGACACACGGAATTCTTAGCACAGATACGCAGTATTTT. Translating it yields CASRAGTHGILSTDTQYF.

The J gene is TRBJ2-7, the V gene TRBV7-2; D gene unclear. Germline lookup yields CDR1 SGHTA and CDR2 FQGNSA. There are 12 residues in the CDR3. V lost 0 bases to trimming and J lost 6 bases, with 6 bases between them. The CDR3 reads CASSLAWGEQYF. The CDR3 bases are TGTGCCAGCAGCTTAGCGTGGGGCGAGCAGTACTTC.

The rearrangement uses TRBV14 and TRBJ2-4, with D possibly TRBD2 on 7 matching bases. The CDR3 is 15 residues long. Germline CDR1 SGHDN, CDR2 FVKESK. Trimming shortened V by 4 bases and J by 8 bases, and 18 bases separated the two germline ends. The CDR3 nucleotides are TGTGCCAGCAGCCCCCTGGGAACAGGGAGGGACATTCAGTACTTC. Translated, it gives CASSPLGTGRDIQYF.

The chain is built from TRBV19 and TRBJ2-5; tentatively, D is TRBD1 or TRBD2 (5 bases each). Germline V gene data show CDR1 as LNHDA and CDR2 as SQIVND (reference sequence). The CDR3 runs 13 residues. V lost 10 bases, J lost 1 base, and 13 bases lay in between. The CDR3 sequence is CATQGDSQETQYF. The CDR3 DNA reads TGTGCCACCCAGGGAGACTCCCAAGAGACCCAGTACTTC.

This chain connects TRBV5-1 to TRBJ2-2; 10 bases map to TRBD1. Losses at the gene ends were 2 bases for V and 5 bases for J; bases not matched to a gene: 12. Germline-derived CDR1 and CDR2 are SGHRS and YFSETQ. CDR3 size: 18 residues. CDR3 coding DNA: TGCGCCAGCAGCTTCTTCCGACAGGGGGCAGGTGGAACCGGGGAGCTGTTTTTT. Residues: CASSFFRQGAGGTGELFF.

The chain joins TRBV7-2 to TRBJ2-4; no clear D. The V gene lost 8 bases and the J gene lost 8 bases, with 16 bases spanning the gap. The CDR3 extends over 13 amino acids. Per germline, CDR1 SGHTA and CDR2 FQGNSA. The CDR3 region is CASGSGPLDIQYF. In DNA form, the CDR3 reads TGTGCCAGCGGATCCGGGCCCTTGGACATTCAGTACTTC.

The V and J genes are TRBV12-3 or TRBV12-4 and TRBJ2-7, with TRBD1 as a possible D gene (6 bases). Trimming took 3 bases from V and 5 from J, leaving 14 bases between them. The CDR3 sequence is 14 residues long. DNA for the CDR3: TGTGCCAGCAGTTTTGGGACAACACGGCACGAGCAGTACTTC. It yields the protein CASSFGTTRHEQYF.

This clonotype has just one count. The rearrangement joins TRBV20-1 to TRBJ1-5, with 8 bases that match TRBD1. CDR1 DFQATT and CDR2 SNEGSKA come from the germline V gene (reference sequence). V lost 0 bases, J lost 4 bases, and 8 bases stayed unmatched. This CDR3 is built from 16 residues. The CDR3 DNA reads as TGCAGTGCTAGAGATCCCGGACAGGGCCTGAATCAGCCCCAGCATTTT. It encodes CSARDPGQGLNQPQHF.

The J gene is TRBJ2-7, the V gene TRBV7-2, with D possibly being TRBD2 (6 bases). The CDR3 totals 15 residues. CDR1 SGHTA and CDR2 FQGNSA come from the germline V gene. Trimming removed 5 bases from V and 3 bases from J, with 17 bases in between. The CDR3, as DNA: TGTGCCAGCAGCCCTGACTGGGGAGGAGGCTACGAGCAGTACTTC. This gives the protein CASSPDWGGGYEQYF.

The V call is TRBV10-3, the J call TRBJ1-1; D gene ambiguous. Trimming shortened V by 3 bases and J by 4 bases, and 9 bases separated the two germline ends. This CDR3 is built from 13 residues. Germline V gene sequence: CDR1 ENHRY, CDR2 SYGVKD. CDR3 bases: TGTGCCATCAGTGAAGTGGTTAGCACTGAAGCTTTCTTT. Protein: CAISEVVSTEAFF.